This T cell receptor beta chain was documented in a study of CD8 T cells in Susac syndrome. The germline V and J ends were trimmed by 8 bases and 0 bases, with 17 bases remaining between them. The CDR3 is 16 amino acids. Germline CDR1 and CDR2: MDHEN and SYDVKM. An amount of RNA that ranged from about 0.45 to 1 ug was reverse transcribed with random hexamers. Amplification of TCR beta CDR3 by immunoSEQ multiplex PCR spanned 54 Vbeta and 13 Jbeta. TCRdb re-derived calls from the immunoSEQ multiplex PCR reads in MiXCR, one entry per CDR3 protein. The sample contains around 280,000 distinct CDR3 sequences, around 92% of which appear only once.

Sequencing was performed on CD4+ T cells from PBMCs. The receptor was derived from a human donor with multiple sclerosis. This chain uses TRBV28 with TRBJ1-5; tentatively, D is TRBD1 (6 bases). The CDR3 here is CASSLRGARSNQPQHF. CDR3 nucleotides: TGTGCCAGCTCCCTCCGGGGGGCGCGTAGCAATCAGCCCCAGCATTTT.